These 23 T cell receptor beta chains originate from one sample sequenced in a study of blood T cell repertoires in COVID-19. The table came from immunoSEQ multiplex PCR; TCRdb's copy has only in-frame clones and leaves some out. The sample shows roughly 290,000 clones, about 85% of them seen only once. Sample: peripheral blood. The receptors originated from a woman between 50 and 59 years old with active or convalescent COVID-19.

The chain carries TRBV2 and TRBJ2-1; 9 bases map to TRBD1. CDR1 SNHLY and CDR2 FYNNEI come from the germline V gene. V was clipped by 4 bases and J by 9 bases; unmatched bases: 10. This CDR3 contains 15 residues. DNA for the CDR3: TGTGCCAGCAGTGGTAACAGGGGGCTCCGGGGTGAGCAGTTCTTC. This translates into CASSGNRGLRGEQFF.

V usage is TRBV9 and J usage is TRBJ1-1; 11 bases align to TRBD1. The CDR3 extends over 14 amino acids. Germline CDR1 reads SGDLS; CDR2 reads YYNGEE. V lost 5 bases to trimming and J lost 8 bases; unmatched junction nucleotides: 8. This CDR3 reads CASSFGQGASEAFF. DNA of the CDR3: TGTGCCAGCAGTTTCGGACAGGGGGCATCGGAAGCTTTCTTT. The full variable domain, rest sourced from reference TRBV9 and TRBJ1-1, is DSGVTQTPKHLITATGQRVTLRCSPRSGDLSVYWYQQSLDQGLQFLIQYYNGEERAKGNILERFSAQQFPDLHSELNLSSLELGDSALYFCASSFGQGASEAFFGQGTRLTVV.

The chain combines TRBV5-1 with TRBJ1-2, with TRBD1 as a possible D gene (5 bases). Between the trimmed V and J ends, which lost 4 bases and 8 bases, there was a span of 12 bases. Germline lookup yields CDR1 SGHRS and CDR2 YFSETQ. The CDR3 contains 12 residues. CDR3 amino acids: CASSIQGEGYTF. In DNA, the CDR3 is TGCGCCAGCAGCATTCAGGGTGAAGGCTACACCTTC.

This sequence joins TRBV7-9 and TRBJ1-2; D is ambiguous. Trimming stripped 4 bases from V and 0 bases from J, with 15 bases between. CDR3 size: 16 residues. CDR1 is SEHNR and CDR2 is FQNEAQ in the germline V gene (reference sequence). CDR3 DNA sequence: TGTGCCAGCAGCTCCCTTAAGACAAGCTCTAACTATGGCTACACCTTC. The encoded protein is CASSSLKTSSNYGYTF. Full variable domain (rest looked up from reference TRBV7-9 and TRBJ1-2): DTGVSQNPRHKITKRGQNVTFRCDPISEHNRLYWYRQTLGQGPEFLTYFQNEAQLEKSRLLSDRFSAERPKGSFSTLEIQRTEQGDSAMYLCASSSLKTSSNYGYTFGSGTRLTVV.

The chain carries TRBV5-6 and TRBJ2-4; D possibly corresponds to TRBD2 (5 bases). Looked up from germline, CDR1 is SGHDT and CDR2 is YYEEEE. Trimming left V 3 bases short and J 8 bases short, with 9 bases between. CDR3 length equals 12 residues. The CDR3 reads CASSSPGDIQYF. For the CDR3, the DNA is TGTGCCAGCAGCTCGCCCGGGGACATTCAGTACTTC. Full variable domain (missing parts from reference TRBV5-6 and TRBJ2-4): DAGVTQSPTHLIKTRGQQVTLRCSPKSGHDTVSWYQQALGQGPQFIFQYYEEEERQRGNFPDRFSGHQFPNYSSELNVNALLLGDSALYLCASSSPGDIQYFGAGTRLSVL.

The chain couples TRBV5-8 to TRBJ1-6; 7 bases align to TRBD1. This CDR3 is 12 amino acids long. V lost 5 bases and J lost 15; bases outside the gene matches: 8. Germline-derived CDR1 and CDR2 are SGHTS and YDEGEE. CDR3 sequence (DNA): TGTGCCAGCAGACGACAGGGTAATTTCCTCCACTTT. Protein: CASRRQGNFLHF. Based on the CDR3 plus reference TRBV5-8 and TRBJ1-6, the full variable domain is EAGVTQSPTHLIKTRGQQATLRCSPISGHTSVYWYQQALGLGLQFLLWYDEGEERNRGNFPPRFSGRQFPNYSSELNVNALELEDSALYLCASRRQGNFLHFGNGTRLTVT.

The rearrangement links TRBV25-1 to TRBJ2-6; no firm D call. The CDR3 is made up of 13 amino acids. Germline values: CDR1 MGHDK, CDR2 SYGVNS. The V gene lost 10 bases and the J gene lost 3 bases, with 10 bases spanning the gap. In DNA form, the CDR3 reads TGTGCCACCCAGGTCGATGGGGCCAACGTCCTGACTTTC. Its translation: CATQVDGANVLTF.

The CDR3 DNA is TGTGCCAGCAGCTTAGATAGCGGGGGGTACAATGAGCAGTTCTTC. Amino acid sequence: CASSLDSGGYNEQFF. The chain joins TRBV7-6 to TRBJ2-1, with 10 bases aligning to TRBD2. V was pared by 1 base and J by 4 bases, with 1 base of the junction left unmatched. Germline lookup yields CDR1 SGHVS and CDR2 FNYEAQ. This CDR3 region has 15 residues.

CDR3 region: CAISPSRTGGITEAFF. The CDR3 nucleotides read TGTGCCATCAGCCCCAGCAGGACAGGGGGCATCACTGAAGCTTTCTTT. The chain has TRBV10-3 and TRBJ1-1; 11 bases are shared with TRBD1. Germline assignment: CDR1 ENHRY and CDR2 SYGVKD. The CDR3 runs 16 residues. V trimming: 6 bases; J trimming: 4 bases; junction bases outside the gene matches: 10.

This chain uses TRBV7-9 with TRBJ1-6, with D possibly TRBD1 on 5 matching bases. Trimming shortened V by 3 bases and J by 5 bases, and 8 bases separated the two germline ends. This CDR3 has 14 residues. Germline CDR1 SEHNR, CDR2 FQNEAQ (reference sequence). CDR3 coding DNA: TGTGCCAGCAGCTTTTCGGGGGATAATTCACCCCTCCACTTT. This gives the protein CASSFSGDNSPLHF.

The gene calls are TRBV5-1 and TRBJ2-7, with D maybe TRBD2 (6 bases). V was clipped by 0 bases and J by 5 bases, with 12 bases between them. This CDR3 has 14 residues. The germline gives CDR1 SGHRS, CDR2 YFSETQ. The CDR3: CASSLVAEGHEQYF. CDR3 DNA sequence: TGCGCCAGCAGCTTGGTAGCGGAGGGGCACGAGCAGTACTTC.

This clone was seen only a few times. The rearrangement joins TRBV7-2 to TRBJ2-4; 8 bases fit TRBD1. CDR1 is SGHTA and CDR2 is FQGNSA in the germline V gene. Losses at the gene ends were 4 bases for V and 6 bases for J; bases not matched to a gene: 5. The CDR3 totals 14 residues. The CDR3 here is CASSSTTGGNIQYF. CDR3 sequence (DNA): TGTGCCAGCAGCTCGACTACAGGGGGAAACATTCAGTACTTC.

The V gene is TRBV5-6, the J gene TRBJ1-4; a possible D gene is TRBD1 (6 bases). Deletions cut 5 bases from V and 4 bases from J, with 15 bases between. The length of the CDR3 is 15 residues. CDR1 and CDR2 from the germline V gene are SGHDT and YYEEEE. The CDR3 loop is CASSSDRFFNEKLFF. The CDR3 DNA reads as TGTGCCAGCAGTTCCGACAGGTTCTTTAATGAAAAACTGTTTTTT.

The rearrangement joins TRBV12-3 or TRBV12-4 to TRBJ1-5; D is perhaps TRBD1 (6 bases). The CDR3 runs 13 residues. V was shortened by 2 bases and J by 7 bases, with 9 bases between the two germline ends. The CDR3 spells CASSLTGKQPQHF. CDR3 coding DNA: TGTGCCAGCAGTTTAACAGGGAAACAGCCCCAGCATTTT.

As to this clone: The conserved phenylalanine or tryptophan normally closing the CDR3 is absent here, so this likely arose from a read error. This chain links TRBV18 with TRBJ1-5; tentatively, D is TRBD1 (5 bases). Germline CDR1 is KGHSH and CDR2 is LQKENI. The V and J ends lost 2 bases and 6 bases respectively, with 20 bases between them. The CDR3 totals 17 residues. The CDR3 region is CASSPSPPAGPGQPQHL. The CDR3 DNA is TGTGCCAGCTCACCATCCCCCCCCGCAGGGCCCGGTCAGCCCCAGCATCTT.

At least ten counts were recorded for this clone. The chain couples TRBV7-9 to TRBJ2-7; D is ambiguous. The CDR3 sequence is 13 residues long. Germline loops: CDR1 SEHNR, CDR2 FQNEAQ (reference sequence). V lost 7 bases, J lost 3 bases, and 13 bases lay in between. DNA for the CDR3: TGTGCCAGCACCATCATGCTCGGCTACGAGCAGTACTTC. This codes for CASTIMLGYEQYF.

This chain uses TRBV9 with TRBJ1-1; 8 bases are a match to TRBD1. With V trimmed by 3 bases and J by 2 bases, 9 bases remained unmatched. The CDR3 sequence is 16 residues long. Germline V gene lookup returns CDR1 SGDLS and CDR2 YYNGEE. CDR3 bases: TGTGCCAGCAGCGAACAAAACAGGGGGAGCAACACTGAAGCTTTCTTT. This encodes CASSEQNRGSNTEAFF.

This chain links TRBV4-2 with TRBJ2-7; TRBD1 agrees at 7 bases. With 1 base clipped from V and 5 bases from J, the junction kept 8 bases outside the gene matches. The CDR3 has 15 residues. Germline CDR1 LGHNA, CDR2 YNFKEQ. CDR3 DNA: TGTGCCAGCAGCCAAGTGGGGGAAGGGGGCGACGAGCAGTACTTC. Its translation is CASSQVGEGGDEQYF.

The gene calls are TRBV9 and TRBJ2-7, with a possible D match to TRBD1 (6 bases). CDR3 size: 13 residues. V gave up 0 bases and J gave up 5 bases, with 9 bases separating them. Germline V gene sequence: CDR1 SGDLS, CDR2 YYNGEE. The DNA of the CDR3 is TGTGCCAGCAGCGTAGAGTGGACAGACGAGCAGTACTTC. The encoded protein is CASSVEWTDEQYF.

On this clone itself: Different DNA sequences within this sample yield the same CDR3. The chain is built from TRBV19 and TRBJ2-1, with D maybe TRBD2 (6 bases). The CDR3 covers 16 residues. The germline gives CDR1 LNHDA, CDR2 SQIVND (reference sequence). V dropped 2 bases and J dropped 4 bases, with 15 bases sitting between them. For the CDR3, the DNA is TGTGCCAGTAGTATAAGGGTGGCGGGGCTATACAATGAGCAGTTCTTC. Residues: CASSIRVAGLYNEQFF.

A few counts support this clone. The chain joins TRBV18 to TRBJ2-5; D is perhaps TRBD2 (5 bases). Trimming left V 4 bases short and J 4 bases short, with 7 bases between. Germline CDR1 is KGHSH and CDR2 is LQKENI. The CDR3 spans 12 residues. This CDR3 is CASSRERETQYF. CDR3 DNA: TGTGCCAGCTCACGGGAGCGAGAGACCCAGTACTTC.

Many counts were recorded for this clone. The V and J genes are TRBV4-2 and TRBJ2-5; 9 nucleotides align to TRBD2. In germline, CDR1 is LGHNA, CDR2 YNFKEQ. The CDR3 contains 15 residues. After removal of 4 bases from V and 2 bases from J, the junction contained 5 bases not matched to a gene. The DNA of the CDR3 is TGTGCCAGCAGCCCGCGACTAGCGGCACAAGAGACCCAGTACTTC. Translated, it gives CASSPRLAAQETQYF.

The genes are TRBV5-1 and TRBJ2-3; D is possibly TRBD2 (5 bases). The CDR3 consists of 15 residues. The ends were cut back, 5 bases at V and 4 bases at J, with 17 bases in the middle. The germline V gene has CDR1 SGHRS and CDR2 YFSETQ. The CDR3 loop reads CASRPSSERADTQYF. CDR3 in DNA: TGCGCCAGCAGACCAAGTAGCGAAAGGGCAGATACGCAGTATTTT.